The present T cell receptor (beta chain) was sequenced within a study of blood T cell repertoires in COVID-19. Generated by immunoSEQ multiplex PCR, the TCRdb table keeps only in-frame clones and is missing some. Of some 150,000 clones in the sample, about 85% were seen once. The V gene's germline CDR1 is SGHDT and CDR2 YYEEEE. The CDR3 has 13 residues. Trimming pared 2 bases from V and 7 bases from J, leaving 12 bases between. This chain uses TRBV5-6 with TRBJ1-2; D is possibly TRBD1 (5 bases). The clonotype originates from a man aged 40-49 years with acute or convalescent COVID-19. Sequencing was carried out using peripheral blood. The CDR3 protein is CASSFFRGFGYTF. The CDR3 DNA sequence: TGTGCCAGCAGCTTCTTCCGGGGGTTTGGCTACACCTTC.